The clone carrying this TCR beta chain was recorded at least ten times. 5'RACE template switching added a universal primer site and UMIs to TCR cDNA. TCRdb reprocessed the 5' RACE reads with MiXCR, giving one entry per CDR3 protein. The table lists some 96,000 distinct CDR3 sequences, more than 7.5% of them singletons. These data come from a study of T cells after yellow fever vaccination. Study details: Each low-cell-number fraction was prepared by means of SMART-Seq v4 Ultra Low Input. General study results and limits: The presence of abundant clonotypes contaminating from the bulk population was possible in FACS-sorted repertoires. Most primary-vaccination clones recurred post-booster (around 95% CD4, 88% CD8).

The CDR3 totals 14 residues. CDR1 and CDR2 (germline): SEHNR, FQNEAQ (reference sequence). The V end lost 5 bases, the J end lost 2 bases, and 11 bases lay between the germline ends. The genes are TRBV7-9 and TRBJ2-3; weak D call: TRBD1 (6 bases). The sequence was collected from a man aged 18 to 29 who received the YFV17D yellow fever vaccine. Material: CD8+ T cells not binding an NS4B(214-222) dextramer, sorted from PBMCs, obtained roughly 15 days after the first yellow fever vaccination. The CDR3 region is CASSPRDTTDTQYF. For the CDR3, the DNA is TGTGCCAGCAGCCCCCGGGACACCACAGATACGCAGTATTTT.